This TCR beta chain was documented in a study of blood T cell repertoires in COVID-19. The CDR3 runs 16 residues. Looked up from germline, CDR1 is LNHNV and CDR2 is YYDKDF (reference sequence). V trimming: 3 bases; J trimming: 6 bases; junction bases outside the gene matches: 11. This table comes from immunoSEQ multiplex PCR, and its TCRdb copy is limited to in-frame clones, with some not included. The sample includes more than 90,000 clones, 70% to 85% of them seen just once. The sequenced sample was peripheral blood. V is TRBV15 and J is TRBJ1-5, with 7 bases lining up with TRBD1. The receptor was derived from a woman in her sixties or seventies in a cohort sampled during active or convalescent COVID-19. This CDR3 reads CATSRGGQSGSQPQHF. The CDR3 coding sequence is TGTGCCACCAGCAGGGGGGGACAGTCGGGTAGTCAGCCCCAGCATTTT.